The clone carrying this T cell receptor beta chain was observed a few times. The antigen remains undetermined. At one of its ends the junction is not consistent with the germline gene, which may arise from a read error. Profiling relied on immunoSEQ multiplex PCR, and the TCRdb table lists in-frame clones only, not all of them. The sample contains some 1,300 clones, about 12% of which appear only once. The entry originates in a study of tumour-infiltrating T cells in Burkitt lymphoma. About the research overall: All epidemiological Burkitt lymphoma subtypes were represented in the cohort. Repertoire clonality predicted overall and progression-free survival. Regarding the study as a whole: Public clonotypes, several, appeared across numerous Burkitt lymphoma patients.

The sequencing input was tumor tissue. This receptor was identified in a human donor with Burkitt lymphoma.

CDR3 DNA: TGTGCCATCAGTGAAGGGATAAACATTGAAGCTTTCTTT. Its protein is CAISEGINIEAFF. The rearrangement links TRBV10-3 to TRBJ1-1; D is unclear. Germline CDR1 and CDR2: ENHRY and SYGVKD. The CDR3 is 13 amino acids.